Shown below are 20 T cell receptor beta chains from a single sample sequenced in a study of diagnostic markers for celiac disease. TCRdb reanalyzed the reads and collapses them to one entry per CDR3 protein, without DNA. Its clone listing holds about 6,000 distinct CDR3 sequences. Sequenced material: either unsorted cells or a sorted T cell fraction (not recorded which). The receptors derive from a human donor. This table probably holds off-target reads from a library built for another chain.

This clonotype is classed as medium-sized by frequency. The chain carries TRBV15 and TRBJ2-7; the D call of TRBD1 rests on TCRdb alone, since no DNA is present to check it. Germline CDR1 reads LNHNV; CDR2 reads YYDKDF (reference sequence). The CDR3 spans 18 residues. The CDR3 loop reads CATSLKTGAGTNSYEQYF.

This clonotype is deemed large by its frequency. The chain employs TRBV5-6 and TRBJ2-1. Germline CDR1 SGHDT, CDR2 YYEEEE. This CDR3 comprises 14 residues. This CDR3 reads CASSLFSSENEQFF.

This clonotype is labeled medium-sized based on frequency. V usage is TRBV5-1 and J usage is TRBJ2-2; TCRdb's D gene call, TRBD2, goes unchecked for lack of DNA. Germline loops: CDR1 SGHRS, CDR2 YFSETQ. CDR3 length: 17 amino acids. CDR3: CASTATSDYTNTGELFF.

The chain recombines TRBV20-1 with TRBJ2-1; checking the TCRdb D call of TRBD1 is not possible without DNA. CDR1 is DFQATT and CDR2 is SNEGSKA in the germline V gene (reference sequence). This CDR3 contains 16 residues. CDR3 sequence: CSGGGGRVSSYNEQFF.

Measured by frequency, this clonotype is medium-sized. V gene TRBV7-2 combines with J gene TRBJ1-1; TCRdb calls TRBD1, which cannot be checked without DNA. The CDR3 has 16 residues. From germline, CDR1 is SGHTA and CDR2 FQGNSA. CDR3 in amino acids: CASSPERGRADTEAFF.

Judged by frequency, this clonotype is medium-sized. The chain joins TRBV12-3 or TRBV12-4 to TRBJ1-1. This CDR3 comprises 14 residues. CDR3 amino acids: CASSLWRVNTEAFF.

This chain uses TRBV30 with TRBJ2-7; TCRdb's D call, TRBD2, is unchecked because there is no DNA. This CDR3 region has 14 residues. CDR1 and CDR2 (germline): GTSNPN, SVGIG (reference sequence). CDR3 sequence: CAWSLEVRTYEQYF.

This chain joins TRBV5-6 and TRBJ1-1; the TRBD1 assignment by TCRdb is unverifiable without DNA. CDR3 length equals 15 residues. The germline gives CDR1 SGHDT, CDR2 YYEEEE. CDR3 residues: CASSPPGQGITEAFF.

The CDR3 sequence: CANPTSGGHNEQFF. V gene TRBV10-1 combines with J gene TRBJ2-1; TCRdb designates TRBD2, a call that cannot be tested without DNA. The CDR3 is 14 residues long. Germline assignment: CDR1 WNHNN and CDR2 SYGVQD (reference sequence).

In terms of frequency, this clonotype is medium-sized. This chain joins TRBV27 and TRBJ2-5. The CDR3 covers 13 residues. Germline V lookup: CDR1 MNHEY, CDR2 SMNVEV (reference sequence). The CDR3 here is CASSLSVQETQYF.

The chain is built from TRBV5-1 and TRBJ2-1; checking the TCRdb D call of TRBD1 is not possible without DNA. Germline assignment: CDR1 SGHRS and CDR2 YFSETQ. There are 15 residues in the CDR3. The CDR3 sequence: CASSLAASTGSEQFF. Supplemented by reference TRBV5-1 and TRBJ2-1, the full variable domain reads KAGVTQTPRYLIKTRGQQVTLSCSPISGHRSVSWYQQTPGQGLQFLFEYFSETQRNKGNFPGRFSGRQFSNSRSEMNVSTLELGDSALYLCASSLAASTGSEQFFGPGTRLTVL.

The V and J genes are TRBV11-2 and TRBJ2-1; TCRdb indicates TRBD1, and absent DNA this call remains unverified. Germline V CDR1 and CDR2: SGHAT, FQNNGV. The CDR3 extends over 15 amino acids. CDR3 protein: CASSLEERGLYEQFF.

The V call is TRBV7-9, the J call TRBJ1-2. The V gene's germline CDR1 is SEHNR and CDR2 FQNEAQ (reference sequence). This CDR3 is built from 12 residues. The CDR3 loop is CASSLVRGGYTF. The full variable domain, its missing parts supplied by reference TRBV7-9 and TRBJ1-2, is DTGVSQNPRHKITKRGQNVTFRCDPISEHNRLYWYRQTLGQGPEFLTYFQNEAQLEKSRLLSDRFSAERPKGSFSTLEIQRTEQGDSAMYLCASSLVRGGYTFGSGTRLTVV.

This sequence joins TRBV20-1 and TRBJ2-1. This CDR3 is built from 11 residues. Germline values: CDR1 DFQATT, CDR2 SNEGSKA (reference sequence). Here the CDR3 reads CSAPFYNEQFF.

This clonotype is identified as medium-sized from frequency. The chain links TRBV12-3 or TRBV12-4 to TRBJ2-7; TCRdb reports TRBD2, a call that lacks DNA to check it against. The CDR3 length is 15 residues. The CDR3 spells CASSLPTSGTYEQYF.

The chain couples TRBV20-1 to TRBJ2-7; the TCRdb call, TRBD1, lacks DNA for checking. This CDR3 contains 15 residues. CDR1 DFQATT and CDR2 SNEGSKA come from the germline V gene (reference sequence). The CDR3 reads CSAHGRGATSYEQYF.

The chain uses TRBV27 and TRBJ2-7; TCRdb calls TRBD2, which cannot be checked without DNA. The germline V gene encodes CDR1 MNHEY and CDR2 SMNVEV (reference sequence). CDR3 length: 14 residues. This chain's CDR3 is CASSPSWGSYEQYF.

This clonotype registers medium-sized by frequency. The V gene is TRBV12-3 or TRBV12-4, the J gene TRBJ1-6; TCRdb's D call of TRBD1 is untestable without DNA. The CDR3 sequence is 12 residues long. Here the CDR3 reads CASSSGDSPLHF.

CDR3 region: CAISTGMMAKNIQYF. The rearrangement joins TRBV10-3 to TRBJ2-4; TCRdb's assignment of TRBD1 cannot be checked, as there is no DNA. The CDR3 covers 15 residues. The germline V gene has CDR1 ENHRY and CDR2 SYGVKD.

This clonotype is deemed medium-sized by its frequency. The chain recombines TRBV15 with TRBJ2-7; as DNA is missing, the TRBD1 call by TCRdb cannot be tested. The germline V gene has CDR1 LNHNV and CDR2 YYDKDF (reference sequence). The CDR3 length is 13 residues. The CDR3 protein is CATSGQGAYEQYF. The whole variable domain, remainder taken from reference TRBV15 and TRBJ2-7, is DAMVIQNPRYQVTQFGKPVTLSCSQTLNHNVMYWYQQKSSQAPKLLFHYYDKDFNNEADTPDNFQSRRPNTSFCFLDIRSPGLGDTAMYLCATSGQGAYEQYFGPGTRLTVT.